This T cell receptor beta chain is from a study of blood T cell repertoires in COVID-19. Study overall: COVID-19 samples from acute and convalescent phases originated in the United States, Italy and Spain. T cells, B-cell-depleted T cells, or PBMCs provided the cDNA or gDNA that served as material.

Per the study methods: Nucleated cell counts were estimated from reference gene primer amplification. Using immunoSEQ multiplex PCR, the repertoire was profiled, and TCRdb retains in-frame clones only, with some absent. From that table come the V and J calls and clone size; the DNA was used to work out D and trimming. The sample yields more than 95,000 clones, 80% to 85% seen once. Per the germline V gene, CDR1 is MNHEY and CDR2 is SVGEGT. V lost 6 bases, J lost 2 bases, and 9 bases stayed unmatched. CDR3 length equals 15 residues. The chain carries TRBV6-2 or TRBV6-3 and TRBJ1-2, with 7 bases lining up with TRBD1. The receptor was derived from a man aged 60 to 75 with acute or convalescent COVID-19. The sequenced material came from peripheral blood. The CDR3: CASRPPPTGNYGYTF. In DNA form, the CDR3 reads TGTGCCAGCAGACCTCCCCCGACAGGGAACTATGGCTACACCTTC.